The 21 T cell receptor beta chains below all came from one sample that was sequenced in a study of PD-1 blockade in classical Hodgkin lymphoma. Generated by immunoSEQ multiplex PCR, the TCRdb table keeps only in-frame clones and is missing some. The data show several thousand clones, with roughly two thirds seen just once and about 50% held by the top ten. Time point meaning: cycle 4 day 1 (C4D1), after 6 weeks of nivolumab. The patients all showed relapse after autologous stem cell transplantation, while their brentuximab vedotin exposure varied. The input for sequencing was peripheral blood mononuclear cells (PBMCs), taken before the fourth cycle of nivolumab. The source of these receptors is a human donor with classical Hodgkin lymphoma.

The rearrangement links TRBV28 to TRBJ1-4, with 8 bases identical to TRBD1. CDR1 and CDR2 from the germline V gene are MDHEN and SYDVKM. The CDR3 has 15 residues. J was trimmed by 5 bases and V by 5 bases; bases with no gene match: 7. The CDR3 region has the DNA TGTGCCAGCAGTGACCCACAGGGGGTCAATGAAAAACTGTTTTTT. This encodes CASSDPQGVNEKLFF.

V usage is TRBV11-2 and J usage is TRBJ2-3, with 11 nucleotides matching TRBD2. Unmatched junction bases numbered 2, after V lost 5 bases and J lost 7 bases. CDR1 is SGHAT and CDR2 is FQNNGV in the germline V gene. The CDR3 has 13 amino acids. The CDR3 DNA reads TGTGCCAGCAGCGGGACTAGCGGAAATACGCAGTATTTT. Its translation is CASSGTSGNTQYF.

The V call is TRBV28, the J call TRBJ2-7; 7 nucleotides line up with TRBD2. From germline, CDR1 is MDHEN and CDR2 SYDVKM. The CDR3 extends over 17 amino acids. V shed 6 bases, J shed 9 bases, and the junction held 23 bases outside the gene matches. The CDR3: CASRSLRQIKAGEGQYF. As DNA, the CDR3 is TGTGCCAGCAGATCACTGAGACAGATAAAGGCGGGAGAGGGGCAGTACTTC.

The chain links TRBV18 to TRBJ1-3; D is undetermined. Germline V CDR1 and CDR2: KGHSH, LQKENI. This CDR3 contains 13 residues. The V end lost 4 bases, the J end lost 2 bases, and 6 bases lay between the germline ends. The chain's CDR3 is CASSLGAGNTIYF. The CDR3, as DNA: TGTGCCAGCTCACTCGGGGCTGGAAACACCATATATTTT.

Only a few counts were recorded for this clone. This rearrangement joins TRBV6-1 to TRBJ2-1, with 11 bases identical to TRBD2. Losses at the gene ends were 10 bases for V and 7 bases for J; bases not matched to a gene: 0. Per germline, CDR1 MNHNS and CDR2 SASEGT. This CDR3 contains 11 residues. CDR3 sequence (DNA): TGTGCCACTAGCGGGGGGAATGAGCAGTTCTTC. As protein: CATSGGNEQFF.

The V gene is TRBV5-5, the J gene TRBJ1-1; unclear D gene. Trimming took 0 bases from V and 5 from J, leaving 8 bases between them. The CDR3 has 13 residues. Germline-derived CDR1 and CDR2 are SGHKS and YYEKEE (reference sequence). This CDR3 is CASSLGTGTEAFF. For the CDR3, the DNA is TGTGCCAGCAGCTTGGGAACGGGGACTGAAGCTTTCTTT.

This clone was seen only once. The gene calls are TRBV4-1 and TRBJ2-7; 7 nucleotides match TRBD2. V was pared by 0 bases and J by 0 bases, with 11 bases of the junction left unmatched. The length of the CDR3 is 18 residues. Germline CDR1 reads MGHRA; CDR2 reads YSYEKL. CDR3 sequence (DNA): TGCGCCAGCAGCCAAGAGGACGTGGCGGGAGAGGGCTCCTACGAGCAGTACTTC. Amino acids: CASSQEDVAGEGSYEQYF.

There are a few counts of this clone. This chain joins TRBV29-1 and TRBJ2-3; 8 bases map to TRBD1. The CDR3 is 11 residues long. Per germline, CDR1 SQVTM and CDR2 ANQGSEA. After removal of 7 bases from V and 7 bases from J, the junction contained 4 bases not matched to a gene. Here the CDR3 reads CSGAGGNTQYF. As DNA, the CDR3 is TGCAGCGGCGCAGGGGGCAATACGCAGTATTTT.

The chain carries TRBV11-3 and TRBJ1-1; D not certain. The germline CDR1 and CDR2 sequences are SGHNT and YENEEA. This CDR3 has 13 amino acids. V lost 2 bases to trimming and J lost 4 bases, with 8 bases between them. The CDR3 here is CASSLSRFTEAFF. The CDR3 DNA is TGTGCCAGCAGCTTATCTCGATTCACTGAAGCTTTCTTT.

This chain connects TRBV7-2 to TRBJ2-2; perhaps TRBD2 as D (5 bases). The CDR3 totals 15 residues. Germline CDR1 is SGHTA and CDR2 is FQGNSA. Trimming removed 3 bases at V and 7 bases at J, with 15 bases between. The CDR3, as DNA: TGTGCCAGCAGCTTCTTCACGGGGTTCGGCGGGGAGCTGTTTTTT. It specifies CASSFFTGFGGELFF.

This clone was counted between two and nine times. The J gene is TRBJ2-7, the V gene TRBV6-1; possible D gene TRBD1, 5 bases. The CDR3 totals 14 residues. Deletions cut 6 bases from V and 4 bases from J, with 16 bases between. CDR1 is MNHNS and CDR2 is SASEGT in the germline V gene. The CDR3 spells CASSPGRGKYEQYF. Here the CDR3 DNA reads TGTGCCAGCAGCCCGGGTAGGGGTAAGTACGAGCAGTACTTC.

The gene calls are TRBV14 and TRBJ2-1, with D unresolved. There are 17 residues in the CDR3. V was shortened by 1 base and J by 0 bases, with 13 bases between the two germline ends. CDR1 and CDR2 from the germline V gene are SGHDN and FVKESK. DNA of the CDR3: TGTGCCAGCAGCCAAGGCCGCCTAGTCAGCTCCTACAATGAGCAGTTCTTC. Protein: CASSQGRLVSSYNEQFF.

V gene TRBV6-4 combines with J gene TRBJ1-6, with TRBD1 matching 11 bases. Germline-derived CDR1 and CDR2 are MRHNA and SNTAGT. CDR3 size: 15 residues. J gave up 9 bases and V 3 bases, and 4 bases lay outside the gene matches. In nucleotides, the CDR3 is TGTGCCAGCAGTGAGGGAGGACAGGGGGCTTCACCCCTCCACTTT. As protein: CASSEGGQGASPLHF.

This CDR3 reads CASSFAQGRTGELFF. The CDR3 DNA reads TGCGCCAGCAGCTTCGCGCAGGGACGGACCGGGGAGCTGTTTTTT. This chain connects TRBV5-1 to TRBJ2-2; D may correspond to TRBD1 or TRBD2 (5 bases each). The CDR3 covers 15 residues. Germline CDR1 is SGHRS and CDR2 is YFSETQ. V dropped 2 bases and J dropped 5 bases, with 13 bases sitting between them.

The rearrangement joins TRBV5-1 to TRBJ2-2; 7 bases are shared with TRBD1. The CDR3 loop spans 16 amino acids. The J segment lost 6 bases and the V segment lost 0 bases, leaving 8 bases of the junction unmatched. Germline CDR1 reads SGHRS; CDR2 reads YFSETQ. This CDR3 is CASSLGQGEIAGELFF. The CDR3 nucleotides are TGCGCCAGCAGCTTGGGGCAGGGGGAAATTGCCGGGGAGCTGTTTTTT.

The rearrangement uses TRBV28 and TRBJ1-5; D gene ambiguous. The CDR3 length is 15 residues. Trimming took 3 bases from V and 1 from J, leaving 10 bases between them. CDR1 MDHEN and CDR2 SYDVKM come from the germline V gene. DNA of the CDR3: TGTGCCAGCAGTTTTGCGGCAAGGAGCAATCAGCCCCAGCATTTT. Amino acids: CASSFAARSNQPQHF.

This clone was detected a few times. The genes are TRBV7-9 and TRBJ1-3; D possibly corresponds to TRBD1 (5 bases). Trimming pared 5 bases from V and 3 bases from J, leaving 14 bases between. The germline CDR1 and CDR2 sequences are SEHNR and FQNEAQ (reference sequence). This CDR3 comprises 15 residues. The CDR3 DNA reads TGTGCCAGCAGCGACACCAGGGTAAATGGAAACACCATATATTTT. Amino acids: CASSDTRVNGNTIYF.

This clone was seen just once. V gene TRBV29-1 combines with J gene TRBJ2-7, with a possible D match to TRBD1 (7 bases). Germline values: CDR1 SQVTM, CDR2 ANQGSEA. CDR3 size: 12 residues. Trimming took off 7 bases at V and 7 bases at J, with 17 bases between the two ends. The CDR3 is CSGRGDSWEQYF. DNA of the CDR3: TGCAGCGGCAGGGGGGACTCCTGGGAGCAGTACTTC.

In this sample, this clone turned up a few times. This sequence joins TRBV29-1 and TRBJ1-2, with 9 nucleotides matching TRBD1. J gave up 6 bases and V 5 bases, and 7 bases lay outside the gene matches. This CDR3 has 13 amino acids. Germline assignment: CDR1 SQVTM and CDR2 ANQGSEA. In DNA, the CDR3 is TGCAGCGTTAGGACAGGGGTGATGGATGGCTACACCTTC. This gives the protein CSVRTGVMDGYTF.

The J gene is TRBJ1-1, the V gene TRBV27, with unresolved D. Looked up from germline, CDR1 is MNHEY and CDR2 is SMNVEV (reference sequence). The CDR3 spans 14 residues. V gave up 5 bases and J gave up 5 bases, with 15 bases separating them. The CDR3 region has the DNA TGTGCCAGCAGTCTCCGGATGGACGGGACTGAAGCTTTCTTT. Protein product: CASSLRMDGTEAFF.

The rearrangement links TRBV4-2 to TRBJ2-1; D is ambiguous. V lost 5 bases to trimming and J lost 6 bases, with 20 bases between them. The germline V gene encodes CDR1 LGHNA and CDR2 YNFKEQ. The CDR3 is 16 amino acids. The CDR3 here is CASSLAAFRTTNEQFF. The CDR3 DNA follows: TGTGCCAGCAGCTTGGCGGCCTTTCGCACCACCAATGAGCAGTTCTTC.